This TCR beta chain comes out of a study of shared clonotypes between healthy human individuals. The germline V gene encodes CDR1 SGHTA and CDR2 FQGNSA. The CDR3 length is 14 residues. J gave up 4 bases and V 1 base, and 4 bases lay outside the gene matches. The assay ran at deep level. Assay: immunoSEQ multiplex PCR; the TCRdb copy retains only in-frame clones and omits some. The table lists 450,000 to 550,000 clones, approximately 85% of them singletons. Donors comprised only Caucasian adults living in Nashville, Tennessee. The receptor was isolated from a woman aged 35 to 49 in good health. Some clones in this sample may be carry-over from other donors' samples. The sequenced sample was PBMCs. The chain links TRBV7-2 to TRBJ2-7, with 7 nucleotides matching TRBD1. The CDR3 DNA sequence: TGTGCCAGCAGCTTAGTACAGGGGAGATACGAGCAGTACTTC. Encoded protein: CASSLVQGRYEQYF. Supplemented by reference TRBV7-2 and TRBJ2-7, the full variable domain reads GAGVSQSPSNKVTEKGKDVELRCDPISGHTALYWYRQSLGQGLEFLIYFQGNSAPDKSGLPSDRFSAERTGGSVSTLTIQRTQQEDSAVYLCASSLVQGRYEQYFGPGTRLTVT.